This T cell receptor (beta chain) was found in a study of Ad26.COV2.S vaccination and SARS-CoV-2 variants. Whole-study context: COV1001, an Ad26.COV2.S trial, supplied this vaccine-arm donor.

As regards this clone: The antigen remains unidentified.

Study outcomes and limitations: TCR breadth and depth estimates may have understated total T cell responses. Those who received the vaccine showed greater spike-specific TCR breadth than those given placebo.

As for treatment: roughly 19 received Ad26.COV2.S at low or high dose, single or two shots; five or six received placebo; per-sample allocation not given. The samples date from day 63 after the first vaccine or placebo injection. CDR1 and CDR2 (germline): SGDLS, YYNGEE. This CDR3 comprises 15 residues. Trimming shortened V by 0 bases and J by 0 bases, and 10 bases separated the two germline ends. This table comes from immunoSEQ multiplex PCR, and its TCRdb copy is limited to in-frame clones, with some not included. The sample holds around 300,000 clones, around 88% seen once. The sample was peripheral blood, taken in a trial of Ad26.COV2.S vaccine versus placebo. J is TRBJ2-7 and V is TRBV9; D gene ambiguous. The TCR originated in a person aged 18-65 years who received the Ad26.COV2.S COVID-19 vaccine or a placebo. CDR3 coding DNA: TGTGCCAGCAGCGTAGCTCCCGAGGCCTCCTACGAGCAGTACTTC. Amino acid sequence: CASSVAPEASYEQYF.